This TCR beta chain was sequenced in a study of response to subunit inactivated influenza vaccine. Overall study findings and caveats: It was suggested by the authors that few new T cells are recruited by each seasonal influenza vaccination.

TCRdb ran MiXCR on the RT-PCR reads and lists one entry per CDR3 protein. The data hold some 800,000 distinct CDR3 sequences, with 21% observed a single time. The V segment lost 5 bases and the J segment 6 bases; nucleotides outside the gene matches: 9. This CDR3 is 14 amino acids long. Worth noting for this clonotype: Antigen: not known.

The receptor's source is a man aged 45-65 years who received an inactivated influenza vaccine. J is TRBJ2-7 and V is TRBV12-3 or TRBV12-4; 8 bases are shared with TRBD1. Sequencing was performed on PBMCs from blood, taken roughly 5 days after vaccination. CDR3 region: CASSPTGVLGEQYF. The CDR3 nucleotides read TGTGCCAGCAGTCCGACAGGGGTGCTGGGCGAGCAGTACTTC.